The rows below give T cell receptor beta chains drawn from one sample of a study of spatial heterogeneity in lung cancer. TCRdb used MiXCR to reprocess the 5' RACE reads, holding one entry per CDR3 protein. This table holds over 85,000 distinct CDR3 sequences, roughly a fifth found once. Sequencing used PBMCs, obtained at follow-up. The origin of the receptors is a male donor with early-stage non-small cell lung cancer. The CDR3 runs from the conserved cysteine through the conserved F or W. D genes are given only for firm matches. A row's size may be missing; if present it is once, few, many or a size class.

size: .; J: TRBJ2-3; D: .; V: TRBV7-9; CDR3: CASSSALDTQYF; DNA: TGTGCCAGCAGCTCCGCTTTAGATACGCAGTATTTT
size: .; J: TRBJ2-7; D: TRBD1; V: TRBV29-1; CDR3: CSVGTGPNYEQYF; DNA: TGCAGCGTTGGGACAGGACCAAACTACGAGCAGTACTTC
size: many; J: TRBJ2-3; D: .; V: TRBV5-5; CDR3: CASSLKDYTDTQYF; DNA: TGTGCCAGCAGCTTAAAGGATTACACAGATACGCAGTATTTT
size: few; J: TRBJ1-6; D: .; V: TRBV12-3/TRBV12-4; CDR3: CASSKQGKSPLHF; DNA: TGTGCCAGCAGTAAACAGGGCAAATCACCCCTCCACTTT
size: once; J: TRBJ1-3; D: .; V: TRBV20-1; CDR3: CSASSGLGANTIYF; DNA: TGCAGTGCTAGTTCGGGGCTCGGAGCGAACACCATATATTTT
size: few; J: TRBJ1-4; D: TRBD1; V: TRBV9; CDR3: CASSRSTGLTNEKLFF; DNA: TGTGCCAGCAGCAGGTCGACAGGGTTAACTAATGAAAAACTGTTTTTT
size: .; J: TRBJ2-1; D: TRBD2; V: TRBV5-6; CDR3: CASSLEWLAGDNEQFF; DNA: TGTGCCAGCAGCTTGGAATGGCTAGCGGGAGACAATGAGCAGTTCTTC
size: few; J: TRBJ2-1; D: .; V: TRBV24-1; CDR3: CATSDPVGGIGEQFF; DNA: TGTGCCACCAGTGATCCCGTCGGGGGTATCGGTGAGCAGTTCTTC
size: few; J: TRBJ2-2; D: .; V: TRBV5-1; CDR3: CASSFEGPRGTGELFF; DNA: TGCGCCAGCAGCTTTGAAGGACCCCGAGGCACCGGGGAGCTGTTTTTT
size: few; J: TRBJ1-5; D: .; V: TRBV5-6; CDR3: CASSLSGGPVRHF; DNA: TGTGCCAGCAGCTTGAGTGGCGGCCCCGTCAGACATTTT
size: once; J: TRBJ1-3; D: .; V: TRBV5-6; CDR3: CASSPRSFSGNTIYF; DNA: TGTGCCAGCAGCCCCAGGAGCTTCTCTGGAAACACCATATATTTT
size: .; J: TRBJ2-7; D: .; V: TRBV3-1; CDR3: CASSQIGDGEQYF; DNA: TGTGCCAGCAGCCAAATCGGGGACGGGGAGCAGTACTTC
size: .; J: TRBJ1-1; D: .; V: TRBV5-1; CDR3: CASSLSGLGNTEAFF; DNA: TGCGCCAGCAGCTTGTCTGGGCTGGGGAACACTGAAGCTTTCTTT
size: .; J: TRBJ2-5; D: TRBD1; V: TRBV7-2; CDR3: CASSLDGQGRSETQYF; DNA: TGTGCCAGCAGCTTAGACGGACAGGGCAGATCGGAGACCCAGTACTTC
size: .; J: TRBJ1-3; D: .; V: TRBV12-3/TRBV12-4; CDR3: CASSFLLGNTIYF; DNA: TGTGCCAGCAGTTTCTTACTTGGAAACACCATATATTTT
size: many; J: TRBJ2-7; D: .; V: TRBV18; CDR3: CASSPNEAEGEQYF; DNA: TGTGCCAGCTCACCAAACGAGGCGGAGGGTGAGCAGTACTTC
size: few; J: TRBJ2-5; D: .; V: TRBV7-6; CDR3: CASSSPTSIIVF; DNA: TGTGCCAGCAGCTCCCCGACTAGTATCATTGTATTC
size: .; J: TRBJ2-5; D: .; V: TRBV3-2; CDR3: CASECGQGGQETQYF; DNA: TGTGCCAGCGAGTGTGGACAGGGAGGACAAGAGACCCAGTACTTC
size: .; J: TRBJ2-5; D: TRBD2; V: TRBV7-9; CDR3: CASSIPPWLAGAETQYF; DNA: TGTGCCAGCAGCATTCCCCCTTGGCTAGCGGGGGCAGAGACCCAGTACTTC
size: .; J: TRBJ1-2; D: .; V: TRBV30; CDR3: CAWRTGYGYTF; DNA: TGTGCCTGGAGAACAGGCTATGGCTACACCTTC
size: few; J: TRBJ2-1; D: .; V: TRBV24-1; CDR3: CATSEGASNEQFF; DNA: TGTGCCACCAGTGAAGGGGCTAGCAATGAGCAGTTCTTC
size: few; J: TRBJ1-5; D: .; V: TRBV30; CDR3: CAWSLTGFNQPQHF; DNA: TGTGCCTGGAGTCTTACAGGGTTCAATCAGCCCCAGCATTTT
size: .; J: TRBJ1-6; D: .; V: TRBV2; CDR3: CASSFPTDRLHSPLHF; DNA: TGTGCCAGCAGTTTTCCTACCGACAGGCTTCATTCACCCCTCCACTTT
size: .; J: TRBJ1-1; D: TRBD1; V: TRBV7-9; CDR3: CASSVGTVNTEAFF; DNA: TGTGCCAGCAGCGTAGGGACAGTGAACACTGAAGCTTTCTTT
size: many; J: TRBJ1-6; D: TRBD1; V: TRBV2; CDR3: CASSERGRRSPLHF; DNA: TGTGCCAGCAGTGAAAGGGGGCGTAGGTCACCCCTCCACTTT
size: many; J: TRBJ2-1; D: TRBD1; V: TRBV19; CDR3: CASSMRQGASEQFF; DNA: TGTGCCAGTAGTATGCGACAGGGGGCTAGTGAGCAGTTCTTC
size: many; J: TRBJ1-5; D: .; V: TRBV6-5; CDR3: CASSRISDAGQPQHF; DNA: TGTGCCAGCAGTCGAATCTCTGACGCGGGGCAGCCCCAGCATTTT
size: .; J: TRBJ1-4; D: .; V: TRBV20-1; CDR3: CSAREQGGGEKLFF; DNA: TGCAGTGCTAGAGAGCAGGGAGGGGGTGAAAAACTGTTTTTT
size: few; J: TRBJ2-1; D: .; V: TRBV7-6; CDR3: CASSFGTTGQEQFF; DNA: TGTGCCAGCAGCTTTGGTACCACCGGACAGGAGCAGTTCTTC
size: few; J: TRBJ2-5; D: TRBD2; V: TRBV9; CDR3: CATTRTSGSQETQYF; DNA: TGTGCCACCACCCGGACTAGCGGATCCCAAGAGACCCAGTACTTC
size: many; J: TRBJ1-4; D: .; V: TRBV23-1; CDR3: CASSQSGGEEKLFF; DNA: TGCGCCAGCAGTCAATCGGGGGGCGAAGAAAAACTGTTTTTT
size: .; J: TRBJ2-7; D: TRBD1; V: TRBV10-3; CDR3: CAISETTGGYEQYF; DNA: TGTGCCATCAGTGAGACAACAGGGGGTTACGAGCAGTACTTC
size: few; J: TRBJ1-1; D: TRBD1; V: TRBV6-2/TRBV6-3; CDR3: CASSPNRGRRGAFF; DNA: TGTGCCAGCAGTCCCAACAGGGGCCGTCGTGGGGCTTTCTTT
size: few; J: TRBJ2-7; D: TRBD2; V: TRBV20-1; CDR3: CSAFRTSGSSYEQYF; DNA: TGCAGTGCCTTCAGGACTAGCGGGAGCTCCTACGAGCAGTACTTC
size: .; J: TRBJ2-2; D: TRBD1; V: TRBV7-9; CDR3: CASSLERQGDTGELFF; DNA: TGTGCCAGCAGCTTAGAACGCCAGGGGGACACCGGGGAGCTGTTTTTT
size: few; J: TRBJ2-5; D: .; V: TRBV9; CDR3: CASSEREGGNQETQYF; DNA: TGTGCCAGCAGCGAGAGAGAGGGAGGCAACCAAGAGACCCAGTACTTC
size: .; J: TRBJ2-1; D: .; V: TRBV5-4; CDR3: CASSGDTPSYNEQFF; DNA: TGTGCCAGCAGCGGGGACACCCCCTCCTACAATGAGCAGTTCTTC
size: .; J: TRBJ2-3; D: .; V: TRBV10-3; CDR3: CAISEEARGPDTQYF; DNA: TGTGCCATCAGTGAGGAGGCCAGGGGACCAGATACGCAGTATTTT
size: many; J: TRBJ1-5; D: .; V: TRBV6-5; CDR3: CASSSSGYSNQPQHF; DNA: TGTGCCAGCAGTTCTTCAGGATATAGCAATCAGCCCCAGCATTTT
size: many; J: TRBJ1-1; D: .; V: TRBV3-1; CDR3: CASSQILAGGTEAFF; DNA: TGTGCCAGCAGCCAAATACTGGCGGGCGGGACTGAAGCTTTCTTT
size: few; J: TRBJ2-2; D: .; V: TRBV7-9; CDR3: CASSFLANTGELFF; DNA: TGTGCCAGCAGCTTTTTGGCGAACACCGGGGAGCTGTTTTTT
size: many; J: TRBJ1-2; D: .; V: TRBV19; CDR3: CASSMQVYGYTF; DNA: TGTGCCAGTAGTATGCAGGTCTATGGCTACACCTTC
size: few; J: TRBJ2-3; D: .; V: TRBV6-1; CDR3: CASTAGRSTDTQYF; DNA: TGTGCCAGCACCGCGGGACGGTCCACAGATACGCAGTATTTT
size: few; J: TRBJ2-2; D: TRBD2; V: TRBV6-1; CDR3: CASSTRTSGSRTGELFF; DNA: TGTGCCAGCAGTACCCGGACTAGCGGGAGCCGCACCGGGGAGCTGTTTTTT
size: few; J: TRBJ1-2; D: .; V: TRBV18; CDR3: CASSPNRDLGYTF; DNA: TGTGCCAGCTCACCGAACAGGGATCTTGGCTACACCTTC